This T cell receptor beta chain was sequenced in a study of molecular identifiers for immune sequencing clone quantification. CDR1 SQVTM and CDR2 ANQGSEA come from the germline V gene. The ends lost 1 base at V and 1 base at J; junction bases unmatched: 14. This CDR3 is built from 19 residues. Details on this clonotype: This may come from a read error, since a much larger clone is one base off.

TCRdb reanalysed the PCR reads using MiXCR and keeps one entry per CDR3 protein. The data hold roughly 90,000 distinct CDR3 sequences, with roughly 23% observed a single time. The sample consisted of naive CD8+ T cells from blood, with Jurkat cell RNA spiked in. Subset: FACS-sorted CD8+CD4-CCR7+CD45RA+ naive T cells. This receptor was obtained from a human donor in good health. Some libraries in this study had Jurkat cell RNA spiked in. The V call is TRBV29-1, the J call TRBJ2-4, with TRBD1 matching 9 bases. The DNA of the CDR3 is TGCAGCGTTGAAGTCGGGACAGGGTCACCACAACTGGCCAAAAACATTCAGTACTTC. This encodes CSVEVGTGSPQLAKNIQYF.